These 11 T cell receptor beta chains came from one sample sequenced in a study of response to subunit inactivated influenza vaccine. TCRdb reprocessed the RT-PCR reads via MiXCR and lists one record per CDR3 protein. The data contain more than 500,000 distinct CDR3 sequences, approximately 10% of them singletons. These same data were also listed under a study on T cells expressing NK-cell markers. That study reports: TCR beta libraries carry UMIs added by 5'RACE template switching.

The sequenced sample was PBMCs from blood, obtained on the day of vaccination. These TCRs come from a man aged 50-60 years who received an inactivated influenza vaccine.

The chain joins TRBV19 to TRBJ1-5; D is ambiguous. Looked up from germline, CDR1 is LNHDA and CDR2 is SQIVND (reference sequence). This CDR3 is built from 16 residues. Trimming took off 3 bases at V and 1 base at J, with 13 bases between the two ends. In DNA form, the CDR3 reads TGTGCCAGTAGTATGAGGCCGCTCGGAAGCAATCAGCCCCAGCATTTT. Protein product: CASSMRPLGSNQPQHF.

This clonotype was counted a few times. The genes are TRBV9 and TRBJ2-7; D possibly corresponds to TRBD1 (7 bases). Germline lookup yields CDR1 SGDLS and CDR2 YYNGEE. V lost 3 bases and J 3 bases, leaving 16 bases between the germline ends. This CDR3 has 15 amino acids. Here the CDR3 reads CASSAEGTDLYEQYF. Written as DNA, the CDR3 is TGTGCCAGCAGCGCGGAGGGGACAGACCTCTACGAGCAGTACTTC.

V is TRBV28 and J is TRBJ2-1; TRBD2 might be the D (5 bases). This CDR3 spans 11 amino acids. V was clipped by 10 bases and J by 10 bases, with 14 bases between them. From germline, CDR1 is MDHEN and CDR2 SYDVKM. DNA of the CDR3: TGTGCCACCTCGAGGGTCGGGGAGCAGTTCTTC. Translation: CATSRVGEQFF.

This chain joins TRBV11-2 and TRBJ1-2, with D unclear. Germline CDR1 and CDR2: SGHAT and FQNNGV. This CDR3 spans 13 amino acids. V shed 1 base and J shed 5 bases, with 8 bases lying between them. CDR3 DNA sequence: TGTGCCAGCAGCTTAGGAGGGAGATATGGCTACACCTTC. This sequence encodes CASSLGGRYGYTF.

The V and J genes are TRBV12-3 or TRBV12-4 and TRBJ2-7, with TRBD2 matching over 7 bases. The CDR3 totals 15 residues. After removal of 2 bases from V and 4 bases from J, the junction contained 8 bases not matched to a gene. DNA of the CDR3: TGTGCCAGCAGTTTACGACTAGCTGCCAAGTACGAGCAGTACTTC. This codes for CASSLRLAAKYEQYF.

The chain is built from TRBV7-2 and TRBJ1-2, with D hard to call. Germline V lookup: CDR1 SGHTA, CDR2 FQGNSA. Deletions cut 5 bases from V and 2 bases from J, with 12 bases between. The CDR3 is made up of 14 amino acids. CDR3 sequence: CASSTTGPNYGYTF. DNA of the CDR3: TGTGCCAGCAGCACTACCGGGCCAAACTATGGCTACACCTTC. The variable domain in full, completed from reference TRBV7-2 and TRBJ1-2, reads GAGVSQSPSNKVTEKGKDVELRCDPISGHTALYWYRQSLGQGLEFLIYFQGNSAPDKSGLPSDRFSAERTGGSVSTLTIQRTQQEDSAVYLCASSTTGPNYGYTFGSGTRLTVV.

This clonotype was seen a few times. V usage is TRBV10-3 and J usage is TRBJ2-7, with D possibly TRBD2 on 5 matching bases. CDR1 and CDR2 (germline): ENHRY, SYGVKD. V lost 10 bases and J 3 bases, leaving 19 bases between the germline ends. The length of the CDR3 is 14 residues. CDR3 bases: TGTGCCAGCGCCCTCGCGGGCCCTAGCTACGAGCAGTACTTC. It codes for CASALAGPSYEQYF.

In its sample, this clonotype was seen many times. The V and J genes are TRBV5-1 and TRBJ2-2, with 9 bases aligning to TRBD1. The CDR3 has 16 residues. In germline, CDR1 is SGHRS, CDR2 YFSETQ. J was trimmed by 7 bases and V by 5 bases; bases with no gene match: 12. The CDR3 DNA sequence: TGCGCCAGCAGGTCAATAGTGACAGGGGGATACGGGGAGCTGTTTTTT. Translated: CASRSIVTGGYGELFF.

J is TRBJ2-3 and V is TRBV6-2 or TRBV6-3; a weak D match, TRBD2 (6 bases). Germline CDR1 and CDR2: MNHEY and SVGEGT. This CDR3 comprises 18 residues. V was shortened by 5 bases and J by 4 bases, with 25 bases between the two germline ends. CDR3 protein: CASSHGGNWDRASDTQYF. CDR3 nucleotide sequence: TGTGCCAGCAGTCACGGAGGGAATTGGGACCGGGCCTCAGATACGCAGTATTTT.

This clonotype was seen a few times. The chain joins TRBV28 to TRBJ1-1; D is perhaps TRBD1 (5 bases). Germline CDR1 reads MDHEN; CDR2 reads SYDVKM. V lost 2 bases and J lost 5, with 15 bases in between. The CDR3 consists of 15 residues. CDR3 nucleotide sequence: TGTGCCAGCAGTTTAAGAGGGGCTGAGAGAACTGAAGCTTTCTTT. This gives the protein CASSLRGAERTEAFF.

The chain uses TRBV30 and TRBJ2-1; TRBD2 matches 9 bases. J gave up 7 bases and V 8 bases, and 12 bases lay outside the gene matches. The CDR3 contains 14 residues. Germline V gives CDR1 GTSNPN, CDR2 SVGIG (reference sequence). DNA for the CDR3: TGTGCCCGATCCAAGGGCGGGGGGGGAAATGAGCAGTTCTTC. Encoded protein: CARSKGGGGNEQFF.